The 30 T cell receptor beta chains below were found in one sample sequenced in a study of Ad26.COV2.S vaccination and SARS-CoV-2 variants. Indicated treatment: around 19 received Ad26.COV2.S at low or high dose, single or two shots; 5 received placebo; per-sample allocation not given. Specimen acquisition occurred on day 63 following the initial vaccine or placebo injection. TCRdb keeps only in-frame clones here, not all; method: immunoSEQ multiplex PCR. The table lists roughly 420,000 clones, roughly 90% of them singletons. Specimen: peripheral blood, collected in a trial of Ad26.COV2.S vaccine versus placebo. The source of these receptors is a person aged 18-60 years who received the Ad26.COV2.S COVID-19 vaccine or a placebo.

The CDR3 sequence is CAWSIAVGYGYTF. CDR3 in DNA: TGTGCCTGGAGTATTGCGGTTGGCTATGGCTACACCTTC. The chain couples TRBV30 to TRBJ1-2; D uncertain. Germline V gene data show CDR1 as GTSNPN and CDR2 as SVGIG (reference sequence). The CDR3 has 13 amino acids. V lost 2 bases to trimming and J lost 4 bases, with 11 bases between them.

The rearrangement joins TRBV3-1 (or the pseudogene TRBV3-2) to TRBJ2-3; tentatively, D is TRBD2 (6 bases). Germline V gene sequence: CDR1 LGHDT, CDR2 YNNKEL (reference sequence). This CDR3 is built from 16 residues. The V end was cut by 3 bases, the J end by 9 bases, with 22 bases between. The CDR3, as DNA: TGTGCCAGCAGCCATGGGCGGGACCCAGTATTGAGGACGCAGTATTTT. Its translation: CASSHGRDPVLRTQYF.

This chain joins TRBV10-3 and TRBJ2-2; perhaps TRBD2 as D (6 bases). Between the trimmed V and J ends, which lost 1 base and 6 bases, there was a span of 6 bases. This CDR3 comprises 13 residues. The germline V gene has CDR1 ENHRY and CDR2 SYGVKD. The CDR3 DNA sequence: TGTGCCATCAGTGAGTGGGGGGCCGGGGAGCTGTTTTTT. This translates into CAISEWGAGELFF.

With respect to this clone: The sample holds other DNA sequences that translate to the same CDR3. J is TRBJ2-3 and V is TRBV9, with 13 bases identical to TRBD2. The CDR3 runs 16 residues. V trimming: 0 bases; J trimming: 5 bases; junction bases outside the gene matches: 3. Germline CDR1 SGDLS, CDR2 YYNGEE. The CDR3 DNA reads TGTGCCAGCAGCGTAGGGACTAGCGGGGGTAGAGATACGCAGTATTTT. Translated, it gives CASSVGTSGGRDTQYF.

The chain links TRBV4-3 to TRBJ2-3; D remains ambiguous. The CDR3 runs to 16 residues. The germline CDR1 and CDR2 sequences are LGHNA and YSLEER. V lost 1 base to trimming and J lost 0 bases, with 11 bases between them. CDR3 DNA: TGCGCCAGCAGCCAAGGGTCCCACGTTAGCACAGATACGCAGTATTTT. As protein: CASSQGSHVSTDTQYF.

The sample holds one count of this clone. This chain joins TRBV15 and TRBJ2-7; 11 bases map to TRBD2. Trimming at V came to 4 bases and at J to 5 bases, leaving 7 bases not matched to a gene. Germline lookup yields CDR1 LNHNV and CDR2 YYDKDF (reference sequence). This CDR3 has 15 residues. CDR3 sequence reads: CATSNGLAGSHEQYF. CDR3 sequence (DNA): TGTGCCACCAGCAACGGACTAGCGGGTTCCCACGAGCAGTACTTC.

V usage is TRBV19 and J usage is TRBJ2-6, with a weak D call TRBD2 (5 bases). Trimming took off 1 base at V and 11 bases at J, with 18 bases between the two ends. Per germline, CDR1 LNHDA and CDR2 SQIVND (reference sequence). This CDR3 contains 16 residues. The CDR3 spells CASSIGWRVEEDVLTF. The CDR3 DNA reads TGTGCCAGTAGTATAGGATGGCGCGTAGAGGAGGACGTCCTGACTTTC.

The rearrangement joins TRBV10-3 to TRBJ1-1; D not certain. CDR1 and CDR2 from the germline V gene are ENHRY and SYGVKD. The CDR3 extends over 11 amino acids. The V end was cut by 6 bases, the J end by 8 bases, with 10 bases between. CDR3 loop: CAISEGGEAFF. The CDR3 DNA sequence: TGTGCCATCAGCGAGGGAGGGGAAGCTTTCTTT.

This clone was seen a handful of times. CDR3 sequence: CASSSGKGDYEQYF. The CDR3 DNA reads TGTGCCAGCAGTAGCGGGAAGGGGGACTACGAGCAGTACTTC. J is TRBJ2-7 and V is TRBV27; weak D call: TRBD2 (7 bases). The V gene's germline CDR1 is MNHEY and CDR2 SMNVEV (reference sequence). The CDR3 runs 14 residues. V dropped 5 bases and J dropped 3 bases, with 14 bases sitting between them.

This chain's CDR3 is CASSPLHEQFF. DNA of the CDR3: TGTGCCAGCAGCCCACTTCATGAGCAGTTCTTC. This chain uses TRBV11-3 with TRBJ2-1; D ambiguous. Germline CDR1 and CDR2: SGHNT and YENEEA. Trimming removed 5 bases at V and 8 bases at J, with 7 bases between. The CDR3 runs 11 residues.

The J gene is TRBJ2-5, the V gene TRBV7-8; possible D gene TRBD2, 5 bases. This CDR3 has 14 amino acids. V was clipped by 6 bases and J by 1 base, with 12 bases between them. CDR1 is SGHVS and CDR2 is FQNEAQ in the germline V gene. The CDR3 loop reads CASSLMGSQETQYF. CDR3 DNA sequence: TGTGCCAGCAGTCTTATGGGGAGCCAAGAGACCCAGTACTTC.

The chain has TRBV29-1 and TRBJ2-5, with D perhaps matching TRBD1 or TRBD2 (5 bases each). In germline, CDR1 is SQVTM, CDR2 ANQGSEA. CDR3 size: 13 residues. CDR3 sequence reads: CSGVRDGKETQYF. The DNA of the CDR3 is TGCAGTGGAGTTAGGGACGGAAAAGAGACCCAGTACTTC.

This sequence joins TRBV5-1 and TRBJ2-5; D is perhaps TRBD1 or TRBD2 (7 bases each). V lost 0 bases to trimming and J lost 3 bases, with 12 bases between them. CDR3 length equals 15 residues. The germline V gene encodes CDR1 SGHRS and CDR2 YFSETQ. CDR3 DNA sequence: TGCGCCAGCAGCTTGGGACAGGGACTAAAAGAGACCCAGTACTTC. Amino acids: CASSLGQGLKETQYF.

The chain joins TRBV6-2 or TRBV6-3 to TRBJ2-1, with 11 nucleotides matching TRBD1. CDR1 is MNHEY and CDR2 is SVGEGT in the germline V gene. This CDR3 comprises 16 residues. V was pared by 1 base and J by 5 bases, with 4 bases of the junction left unmatched. The CDR3 nucleotides read TGTGCCAGCAGTTACTTAGGGGGACAGGGGGACAATGAGCAGTTCTTC. Translated: CASSYLGGQGDNEQFF.

The CDR3 loop is CASSQGSGTDTQYF. In nucleotides, the CDR3 is TGCGCCAGCAGCCAAGGAAGCGGCACAGATACGCAGTATTTT. The chain uses TRBV4-1 and TRBJ2-3; D gene unclear. With 1 base removed from V and 1 base from J, the gap between germline ends came to 6 bases. There are 14 residues in the CDR3. Germline V gene lookup returns CDR1 MGHRA and CDR2 YSYEKL.

The rearrangement links TRBV5-1 to TRBJ1-4; a possible D gene is TRBD1 (5 bases). V was trimmed by 4 bases and J by 7 bases, leaving 29 bases between them. The CDR3 length is 19 residues. The germline CDR1 and CDR2 sequences are SGHRS and YFSETQ. CDR3 sequence reads: CASSPRAAGGIIGGEKLFF. CDR3 nucleotides: TGCGCCAGCAGCCCTCGAGCGGCCGGCGGGATTATTGGGGGTGAAAAACTGTTTTTT.

This clone has a single count. V usage is TRBV11-3 and J usage is TRBJ1-1, with D possibly matching TRBD1 (5 bases). Germline V gene data show CDR1 as SGHNT and CDR2 as YENEEA. The germline V and J ends were trimmed by 1 base and 8 bases, with 14 bases remaining between them. There are 14 residues in the CDR3. CDR3 nucleotides: TGTGCCAGCAGCTTAGGTAAGGGACGAGGGGAAGCTTTCTTT. Translated: CASSLGKGRGEAFF. Using reference TRBV11-3 and TRBJ1-1 for the parts outside the CDR3, the full variable domain is EAGVVQSPRYKIIEKKQPVAFWCNPISGHNTLYWYLQNLGQGPELLIRYENEEAVDDSQLPKDRFSAERLKGVDSTLKIQPAELGDSAVYLCASSLGKGRGEAFFGQGTRLTVV.

The rearrangement uses TRBV27 and TRBJ1-3; D possibly corresponds to TRBD1 (5 bases). Germline assignment: CDR1 MNHEY and CDR2 SMNVEV (reference sequence). This CDR3 comprises 16 residues. V lost 0 bases, J lost 2 bases, and 11 bases lay in between. This chain's CDR3 is CASSLSPGWAGNTIYF. DNA of the CDR3: TGTGCCAGCAGTTTATCCCCAGGGTGGGCTGGAAACACCATATATTTT.

The table lists this clone with a count of one. V is TRBV30 and J is TRBJ1-6; no clear D gene. V was shortened by 2 bases and J by 7 bases, with 12 bases between the two germline ends. The CDR3 sequence is 14 residues long. Per germline, CDR1 GTSNPN and CDR2 SVGIG (reference sequence). CDR3 residues: CAWSTRPINSPLHF. In DNA, the CDR3 is TGTGCCTGGAGTACGAGACCAATAAATTCACCCCTCCACTTT. The full variable domain, its missing parts supplied by reference TRBV30 and TRBJ1-6, is SQTIHQWPATLVQPVGSPLSLECTVEGTSNPNLYWYRQAAGRGLQLLFYSVGIGQISSEVPQNLSASRPQDRQFILSSKKLLLSDSGFYLCAWSTRPINSPLHFGNGTRLTVT.

The rearrangement links TRBV19 to TRBJ2-1; a weak D match, TRBD2 (5 bases). Germline loops: CDR1 LNHDA, CDR2 SQIVND (reference sequence). CDR3 length: 15 amino acids. Trimming stripped 8 bases from V and 0 bases from J, with 14 bases between. Written as DNA, the CDR3 is TGTGCCAGTGCGGGCCCAGTGGGCTCCTACAATGAGCAGTTCTTC. This translates into CASAGPVGSYNEQFF.

The chain couples TRBV5-6 to TRBJ2-7, with unresolved D. Trimming shortened V by 2 bases and J by 0 bases, and 9 bases separated the two germline ends. CDR3 length equals 14 residues. Germline lookup yields CDR1 SGHDT and CDR2 YYEEEE. The CDR3 sequence: CASSFVESSYEQYF. The CDR3 DNA is TGTGCCAGCAGCTTCGTGGAGAGCTCCTACGAGCAGTACTTC.

V gene TRBV12-3 or TRBV12-4 combines with J gene TRBJ1-2; a weak D match, TRBD1 (5 bases). V was pared by 5 bases and J by 8 bases, with 12 bases between. The CDR3 contains 12 residues. CDR3: CASSRTPWGYTF. As DNA, the CDR3 is TGTGCCAGCAGTCGGACACCGTGGGGCTACACCTTC.

About this clone itself: This specimen includes other DNA sequences encoding the same CDR3. The chain carries TRBV5-6 and TRBJ2-7; maybe TRBD2 (6 bases). This CDR3 region has 13 residues. The V gene lost 3 bases and the J gene lost 1 base, with 8 bases spanning the gap. Germline V gene lookup returns CDR1 SGHDT and CDR2 YYEEEE. Here the CDR3 reads CASSSGLSYEQYF. The CDR3 nucleotides read TGTGCCAGCAGCTCGGGACTGTCCTACGAGCAGTACTTC.

In DNA, the CDR3 is TGTGCCAGTAGTATAGGATTGTGGGTGACCTCCAATCAGCCCCAGCATTTT. It encodes CASSIGLWVTSNQPQHF. The gene calls are TRBV19 and TRBJ1-5; D is ambiguous. The CDR3 loop spans 17 amino acids. Trimming shortened V by 1 base and J by 3 bases, and 16 bases separated the two germline ends. CDR1 is LNHDA, CDR2 SQIVND, per germline (reference sequence).

This chain joins TRBV18 and TRBJ1-5; D ambiguous. Germline loops: CDR1 KGHSH, CDR2 LQKENI. The CDR3 length is 14 residues. V was pared by 2 bases and J by 4 bases, with 9 bases between. CDR3 sequence: CASSPSRQNQPQHF. CDR3 DNA: TGTGCCAGCTCACCATCCCGGCAGAATCAGCCCCAGCATTTT. The full variable domain, completed using reference TRBV18 and TRBJ1-5, is NAGVMQNPRHLVRRRGQEARLRCSPMKGHSHVYWYRQLPEEGLKFMVYLQKENIIDESGMPKERFSAEFPKEGPSILRIQQVVRGDSAAYFCASSPSRQNQPQHFGDGTRLSIL.

V usage is TRBV27 and J usage is TRBJ2-1, with TRBD1 identical over 8 bases. Germline V lookup: CDR1 MNHEY, CDR2 SMNVEV (reference sequence). V lost 5 bases to trimming and J lost 9 bases; unmatched junction nucleotides: 9. The CDR3 is 14 residues long. The CDR3 reads CASSPGTGPGEQFF. CDR3 in DNA: TGTGCCAGCAGTCCCGGGACAGGACCTGGTGAGCAGTTCTTC.

The V call is TRBV28, the J call TRBJ2-5; 12 nucleotides agree with TRBD2. The V segment lost 6 bases and the J segment 3 bases; nucleotides outside the gene matches: 8. The V gene's germline CDR1 is MDHEN and CDR2 SYDVKM. CDR3 length: 16 amino acids. CDR3 sequence reads: CASRLRLAGVKETQYF. CDR3 DNA: TGTGCCAGCAGGCTCAGACTAGCGGGGGTTAAAGAGACCCAGTACTTC.

The chain has TRBV10-3 and TRBJ2-1; 11 positions match TRBD2. The V and J ends lost 10 bases and 10 bases, in that order; junction bases with no gene match: 9. Per germline, CDR1 ENHRY and CDR2 SYGVKD. This CDR3 spans 13 amino acids. The CDR3 bases are TGTGCCACCCAGACTAGCGGGGCTGTAGAGCAGTTCTTC. It specifies CATQTSGAVEQFF.

The chain employs TRBV5-6 and TRBJ2-2; 11 positions agree with TRBD1. The length of the CDR3 is 15 residues. CDR1 and CDR2 (germline): SGHDT, YYEEEE. Trimming took 4 bases from V and 4 from J; bases not matched to a gene: 3. In DNA form, the CDR3 reads TGTGCCAGCAGCCTTGGGACAGGGGGCACCGGGGAGCTGTTTTTT. Translated, it gives CASSLGTGGTGELFF. Supplemented by reference TRBV5-6 and TRBJ2-2, the full variable domain reads DAGVTQSPTHLIKTRGQQVTLRCSPKSGHDTVSWYQQALGQGPQFIFQYYEEEERQRGNFPDRFSGHQFPNYSSELNVNALLLGDSALYLCASSLGTGGTGELFFGEGSRLTVL.

As concerns this clone: Additional DNA sequences in this sample encode the identical CDR3. The chain uses TRBV19 and TRBJ1-5, with TRBD1 as a possible D gene (5 bases). The V and J ends lost 3 bases and 1 base respectively, with 10 bases between them. CDR1 is LNHDA, CDR2 SQIVND, per germline (reference sequence). The CDR3 is 15 residues long. The CDR3 loop is CASSILGGSNQPQHF. In nucleotides, the CDR3 is TGTGCCAGTAGTATTCTGGGGGGGAGCAATCAGCCCCAGCATTTT.